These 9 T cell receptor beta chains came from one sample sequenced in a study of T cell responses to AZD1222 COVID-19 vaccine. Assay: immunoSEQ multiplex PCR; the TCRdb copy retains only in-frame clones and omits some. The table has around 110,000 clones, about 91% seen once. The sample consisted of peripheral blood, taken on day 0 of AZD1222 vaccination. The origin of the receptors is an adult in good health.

The CDR3 is CASSKTGLGPYNEQFF. CDR3 bases: TGTGCCAGCAGCAAAACGGGGTTAGGGCCTTACAATGAGCAGTTCTTC. V and J are TRBV21-1 and TRBJ2-1; the table's D call TRBD2 went unverified against the DNA. TRBV21-1 is reported as a pseudogene. The CDR3 is made up of 16 amino acids.

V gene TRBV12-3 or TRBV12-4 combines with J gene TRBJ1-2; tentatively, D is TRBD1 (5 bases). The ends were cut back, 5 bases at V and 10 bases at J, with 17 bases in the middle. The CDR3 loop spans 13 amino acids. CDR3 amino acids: CASSPGQGIYYTF. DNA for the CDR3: TGTGCCAGCAGTCCGGGGCAAGGCATTTACTACACCTTC.

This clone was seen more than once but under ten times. Here the CDR3 DNA reads TGCAGTGCGAGTCGGGGACAGTCCGCGGAAAAACTGTTTTTT. Translated: CSASRGQSAEKLFF. This rearrangement joins TRBV20-1 to TRBJ1-4, with 7 bases that match TRBD1. In germline, CDR1 is DFQATT, CDR2 SNEGSKA (reference sequence). The V and J ends lost 6 bases and 8 bases, in that order; junction bases with no gene match: 12. The CDR3 length is 14 residues.

The CDR3 DNA reads TGTGCCACCAGTCCCGGGACTATCGCGAACACCGGGGAGCTGTTTTTT. Protein product: CATSPGTIANTGELFF. This chain joins TRBV15 and TRBJ2-2, with 7 bases identical to TRBD2. The CDR3 is 16 residues long. Germline CDR1 and CDR2: LNHNV and YYDKDF (reference sequence). With 6 bases clipped from V and 0 bases from J, the junction kept 7 bases outside the gene matches.

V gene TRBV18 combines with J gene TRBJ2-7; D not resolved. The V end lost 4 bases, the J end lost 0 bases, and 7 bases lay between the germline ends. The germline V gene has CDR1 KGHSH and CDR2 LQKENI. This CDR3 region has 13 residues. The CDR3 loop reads CASSLYSSYEQYF. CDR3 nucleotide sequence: TGTGCCAGCTCACTATATAGCTCCTACGAGCAGTACTTC.

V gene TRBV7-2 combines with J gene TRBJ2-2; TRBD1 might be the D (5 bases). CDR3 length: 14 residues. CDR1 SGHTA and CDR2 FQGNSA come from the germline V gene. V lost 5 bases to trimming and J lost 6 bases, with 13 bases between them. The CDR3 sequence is CASSLILGAGELFF. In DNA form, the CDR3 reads TGTGCCAGCAGCCTCATTCTAGGGGCCGGGGAGCTGTTTTTT. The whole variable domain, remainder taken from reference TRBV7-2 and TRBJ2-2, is GAGVSQSPSNKVTEKGKDVELRCDPISGHTALYWYRQSLGQGLEFLIYFQGNSAPDKSGLPSDRFSAERTGGSVSTLTIQRTQQEDSAVYLCASSLILGAGELFFGEGSRLTVL.

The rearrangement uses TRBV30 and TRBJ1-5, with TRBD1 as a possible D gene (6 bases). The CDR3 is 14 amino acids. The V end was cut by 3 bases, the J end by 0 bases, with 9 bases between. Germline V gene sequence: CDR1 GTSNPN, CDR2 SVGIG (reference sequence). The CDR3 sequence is CAWSDRFSNQPQHF. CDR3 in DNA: TGTGCCTGGAGCGACAGGTTTAGCAATCAGCCCCAGCATTTT.

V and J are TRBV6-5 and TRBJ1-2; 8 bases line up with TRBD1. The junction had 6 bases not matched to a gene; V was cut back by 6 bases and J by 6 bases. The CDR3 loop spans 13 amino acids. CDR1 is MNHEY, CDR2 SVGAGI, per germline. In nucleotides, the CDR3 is TGTGCCAGCAGGGACGGGACAGGACATGGCTACACCTTC. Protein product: CASRDGTGHGYTF.

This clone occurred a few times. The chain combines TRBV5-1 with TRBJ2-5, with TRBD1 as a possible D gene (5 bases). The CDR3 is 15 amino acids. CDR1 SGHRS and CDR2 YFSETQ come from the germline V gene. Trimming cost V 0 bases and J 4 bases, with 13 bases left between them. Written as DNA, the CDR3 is TGCGCCAGCAGCTTGGCAGGGATCCGAGCAGAGACCCAGTACTTC. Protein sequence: CASSLAGIRAETQYF.